This note documents a single T cell receptor beta chain sequence. The antigen is not known. This same CDR3 is encoded by further DNA sequences in the sample. This record comes from a study of cytomegalovirus exposure and HLA in healthy donors. Findings and caveats of the study: Specific recognition of CMV antigens was confirmed in vitro for a few chains (all CMV-associated). In a later analysis, across HLA loci, associated TCR counts were highest for DRB1, lowest for HLA-C. For TCR beta chains, V- and J-gene trimming was later linked to a missense DCLRE1C variant.

In the PCR, 60 Vbeta and 13 Jbeta primers were used. The repertoire was sequenced with immunoSEQ multiplex PCR; TCRdb's copy has only in-frame clones and lacks some. The sample carries about 140,000 clones, about 83% recorded once. The germline CDR1 and CDR2 sequences are SEHNR and FQNEAQ (reference sequence). The CDR3 loop spans 11 amino acids. V dropped 5 bases and J dropped 1 base, with 3 bases sitting between them. The V and J genes are TRBV7-9 and TRBJ2-7; no firm D call. The source material was PBMCs. This receptor was obtained from a woman in her thirties in good health and CMV-seronegative. CDR3 coding DNA: TGTGCCAGCAGCCCATCCTACGAGCAGTACTTC. This encodes CASSPSYEQYF.